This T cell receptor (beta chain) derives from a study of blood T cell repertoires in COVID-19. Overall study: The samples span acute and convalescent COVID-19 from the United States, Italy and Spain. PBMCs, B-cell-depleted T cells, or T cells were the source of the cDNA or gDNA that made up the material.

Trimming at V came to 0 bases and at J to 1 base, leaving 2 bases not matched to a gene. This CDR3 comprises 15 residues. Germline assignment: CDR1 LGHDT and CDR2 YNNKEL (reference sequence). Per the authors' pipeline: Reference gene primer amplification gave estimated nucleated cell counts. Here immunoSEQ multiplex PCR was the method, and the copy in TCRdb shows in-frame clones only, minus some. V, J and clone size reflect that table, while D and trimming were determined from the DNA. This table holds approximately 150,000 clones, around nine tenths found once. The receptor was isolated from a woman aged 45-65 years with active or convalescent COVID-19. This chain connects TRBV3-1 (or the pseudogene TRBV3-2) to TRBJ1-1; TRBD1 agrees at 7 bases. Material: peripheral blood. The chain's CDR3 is CASSQDYRGNTEAFF. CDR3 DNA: TGTGCCAGCAGCCAAGACTACAGGGGGAACACTGAAGCTTTCTTT.